Below are 17 T cell receptor beta chains sequenced from a single sample in a study of T-cell reconstitution after alpha-beta-depleted transplantation in children. During its preparation, the TCRbeta library received unique molecular identifiers. MiXCR, applied by TCRdb to the PCR reads, yields one record per CDR3 protein. This table holds some 200,000 distinct CDR3 sequences, about 11% found once. The specimen was PBMCs, collected before TCRalphabeta/CD19-depleted stem cell transplant. The receptors originated from a child less than two years old with acute myeloid leukemia, due to receive a stem cell transplant.

This clonotype was counted many times. This chain links TRBV20-1 with TRBJ1-2, with TRBD1 as a possible D gene (6 bases). The CDR3 is 12 amino acids. Trimming shortened V by 4 bases and J by 2 bases, and 8 bases separated the two germline ends. In germline, CDR1 is DFQATT, CDR2 SNEGSKA (reference sequence). CDR3 nucleotide sequence: TGCAGTGCTAAAGACAGGAACTATGGCTACACCTTC. This encodes CSAKDRNYGYTF.

The CDR3 here is CASSDQSGADTQYF. The CDR3 coding sequence is TGTGCCAGCAGTGATCAAAGTGGGGCAGATACGCAGTATTTT. The chain links TRBV6-1 to TRBJ2-3, with no clear D. Trimming pared 3 bases from V and 4 bases from J, leaving 11 bases between. The length of the CDR3 is 14 residues. The germline CDR1 and CDR2 sequences are MNHNS and SASEGT.

In its sample, this clonotype was seen many times. Just one base apart from a much larger clone, this may be a read error. The chain has TRBV12-3 or TRBV12-4 and TRBJ1-4; 9 bases are a match to TRBD1. With V trimmed by 2 bases and J by 5 bases, 3 bases remained unmatched. The CDR3 is made up of 15 amino acids. This CDR3 is CASSLWGTGNEKLFF. The CDR3 DNA sequence: TGTGCCAGCAGTTTATGGGGGACAGGGAATGAAAAACTGTTTTTT.

This clonotype showed up many times. V gene TRBV2 combines with J gene TRBJ2-5, with no clear D. CDR1 and CDR2 from the germline V gene are SNHLY and FYNNEI. Trimming took 5 bases from V and 7 from J, leaving 8 bases between them. The CDR3 runs 11 residues. CDR3 amino acids: CASSSLGTQYF. CDR3 bases: TGTGCCAGCAGTAGCTTGGGGACCCAGTACTTC.

The sample holds many counts of this clonotype. This chain joins TRBV7-2 and TRBJ2-1; possibly TRBD1 for D (6 bases). The CDR3 length is 14 residues. Trimming stripped 7 bases from V and 0 bases from J, with 10 bases between. The germline V gene encodes CDR1 SGHTA and CDR2 FQGNSA. The CDR3 DNA reads TGTGCCAGCAATGACAGGAGCTCCTACAATGAGCAGTTCTTC. Translating gives CASNDRSSYNEQFF. Variable domain in full (rest from reference TRBV7-2 and TRBJ2-1): GAGVSQSPSNKVTEKGKDVELRCDPISGHTALYWYRQSLGQGLEFLIYFQGNSAPDKSGLPSDRFSAERTGGSVSTLTIQRTQQEDSAVYLCASNDRSSYNEQFFGPGTRLTVL.

This clonotype was seen ten or more times. The gene calls are TRBV20-1 and TRBJ2-1; 11 bases align to TRBD2. The CDR3 is 16 amino acids. Germline CDR1 DFQATT, CDR2 SNEGSKA (reference sequence). V lost 5 bases, J lost 7 bases, and 13 bases stayed unmatched. Here the CDR3 reads CSAPDTSGRTENEQFF. As DNA, the CDR3 is TGCAGTGCTCCAGATACTAGCGGGAGAACGGAAAATGAGCAGTTCTTC.

This clonotype came up a few times. The gene calls are TRBV24-1 and TRBJ2-7; D gene ambiguous. The CDR3 runs 11 residues. Germline V CDR1 and CDR2: KGHDR, SFDVKD. Deletions cut 6 bases from V and 5 bases from J, with 7 bases between. CDR3 region: CATSWLDEQYF. CDR3 DNA: TGTGCCACCAGTTGGCTTGACGAGCAGTACTTC.

This clonotype was seen at least ten times. This chain links TRBV5-1 with TRBJ1-1; D possibly corresponds to TRBD1 (6 bases). The ends were cut back, 4 bases at V and 6 bases at J, with 16 bases in the middle. This CDR3 is built from 14 residues. From germline, CDR1 is SGHRS and CDR2 YFSETQ. The CDR3 here is CASSRGARDAEAFF. For the CDR3, the DNA is TGCGCCAGCAGCCGGGGGGCCAGGGACGCTGAAGCTTTCTTT.

This clonotype was seen repeatedly, ten times or more. This chain uses TRBV10-3 with TRBJ1-2; TRBD1 might be the D (5 bases). The CDR3 is 15 amino acids. The V gene lost 6 bases and the J gene lost 4 bases, with 18 bases spanning the gap. The germline V gene has CDR1 ENHRY and CDR2 SYGVKD. This CDR3 reads CAIRKQESPFYGYTF. The CDR3 DNA sequence: TGTGCCATCAGGAAACAGGAATCCCCTTTCTATGGCTACACCTTC.

This clonotype came up many times. The V gene is TRBV5-1, the J gene TRBJ1-1; D is unclear. Germline V gene sequence: CDR1 SGHRS, CDR2 YFSETQ. This CDR3 comprises 16 residues. The ends were cut back, 2 bases at V and 1 base at J, with 15 bases in the middle. The CDR3 region has the DNA TGCGCCAGCAGCTTCAATGATGGTCATTGGAACACTGAAGCTTTCTTT. Translating gives CASSFNDGHWNTEAFF.

This clonotype was seen at least ten times. The chain employs TRBV7-6 and TRBJ1-5; D not resolved. The CDR3 sequence is 13 residues long. V dropped 0 bases and J dropped 5 bases, with 5 bases sitting between them. CDR1 is SGHVS, CDR2 FNYEAQ, per germline. The CDR3 region has the DNA TGTGCCAGCAGCTTAGCTTGGGATCAGCCCCAGCATTTT. Translated, it gives CASSLAWDQPQHF.

This clonotype has a count of ten or more. J is TRBJ2-7 and V is TRBV20-1, with TRBD2 matching over 7 bases. CDR1 is DFQATT and CDR2 is SNEGSKA in the germline V gene (reference sequence). CDR3 length equals 14 residues. The junction had 7 bases not matched to a gene; V was cut back by 3 bases and J by 2 bases. CDR3 sequence: CSASAGRSPYEQYF. CDR3 nucleotide sequence: TGCAGTGCTAGTGCCGGGAGGTCTCCCTACGAGCAGTACTTC.

The chain joins TRBV11-2 to TRBJ1-3; D perhaps matches TRBD1 (5 bases). Trimming shortened V by 5 bases and J by 0 bases, and 17 bases separated the two germline ends. Per germline, CDR1 SGHAT and CDR2 FQNNGV. The CDR3 is made up of 17 amino acids. This CDR3 is CASSPLGGSDSGNTIYF. In DNA, the CDR3 is TGTGCCAGCAGCCCTCTCGGGGGATCTGACTCTGGAAACACCATATATTTT.

This clonotype was counted ten times or more. The chain is built from TRBV3-1 and TRBJ1-1, with 7 bases lining up with TRBD1. Germline trimming cut 2 bases from V and 1 base from J; bases unmatched to any gene: 10. The CDR3 contains 17 residues. Germline CDR1 LGHDT, CDR2 YNNKEL (reference sequence). CDR3 loop: CASSQFLTGPQNTEAFF. As DNA, the CDR3 is TGTGCCAGCAGCCAATTCCTGACAGGGCCACAGAACACTGAAGCTTTCTTT.

This clonotype showed up many times. In nucleotides, the CDR3 is TGTGCCAGTAGTATTAGCTTGACTAGCGGGAGGAGTTGGAATGAGCAGTTCTTC. Translating gives CASSISLTSGRSWNEQFF. This chain links TRBV19 with TRBJ2-1; 13 positions match TRBD2. V was clipped by 3 bases and J by 7 bases; unmatched bases: 12. Germline CDR1 and CDR2: LNHDA and SQIVND (reference sequence). The CDR3 length is 18 residues.

This clonotype was seen many times. V usage is TRBV20-1 and J usage is TRBJ1-2; D gene unclear. The CDR3 covers 14 residues. Deletions cut 1 base from V and 4 bases from J, with 13 bases between. CDR1 and CDR2 from the germline V gene are DFQATT and SNEGSKA (reference sequence). The CDR3 bases are TGCAGTGCTAGAGGGAACCCGGGAGGCTATGGCTACACCTTC. Protein: CSARGNPGGYGYTF.

Many counts were recorded for this clonotype. The chain uses TRBV20-1 and TRBJ2-1; 7 bases match TRBD2. Germline V gene data show CDR1 as DFQATT and CDR2 as SNEGSKA (reference sequence). This CDR3 contains 14 residues. Trimming removed 6 bases from V and 2 bases from J; junction bases left unmatched: 7. The CDR3 sequence: CSAKAGITYNEQFF. Here the CDR3 DNA reads TGCAGTGCCAAAGCGGGAATAACCTACAATGAGCAGTTCTTC.